This is a list of T cell receptor beta chains from one sample in a study of PD-L1 blockade in urothelial cancer. Profiling relied on immunoSEQ multiplex PCR, and the TCRdb table lists in-frame clones only, not all of them. The sample has roughly 120,000 clones; around 85% are singletons. Here the sequenced sample was PBMCs, taken around atezolizumab (anti-PD-L1) treatment. The receptors stem from a man aged 50 to 59 with urothelial cancer. Each CDR3 is given with its conserved first and last residue. The order of the fields is D gene, clone size, V gene, J gene, CDR3 DNA, CDR3 protein. A D gene is named only where the DNA matches it firmly. The listing skips clone size in some rows; elsewhere it reads once, few, many or a size class.

-	-	TRBV27	TRBJ1-1	TGTGCCAGCAGGACCGGGACACTGAACACTGAAGCTTTCTTT	CASRTGTLNTEAFF
-	once	TRBV11-2	TRBJ2-5	TGTGCCAGCAGCTTAGGCCCAGGACAAGAGACCCAGTACTTC	CASSLGPGQETQYF
-	-	TRBV11-1	TRBJ2-7	TGTGCCAGCAGCTTAAGGTCGGCGGGATCCTACGAGCAGTACTTC	CASSLRSAGSYEQYF
TRBD1	many	TRBV5-1	TRBJ2-2	TGCGCCAGCAGCTTGGACGGCAGGGGGACCGGGGAGCTGTTTTTT	CASSLDGRGTGELFF
TRBD2	-	TRBV30	TRBJ2-2	TGTGCCTGGAGTCGGGGGGTTTCTCTCACCGGGGAGCTGTTTTTT	CAWSRGVSLTGELFF
-	-	TRBV5-1	TRBJ1-3	TGCGCCAGCAGCCCGGCAGGGGTTGGAAACACCATATATTTT	CASSPAGVGNTIYF
TRBD1	once	TRBV19	TRBJ1-6	TGTGCCAGTAGTATTTCCGGGACAGGAAATTCACCCCTCCACTTT	CASSISGTGNSPLHF
-	few	TRBV28	TRBJ2-7	TGTGCCAGCAGTTTAGTCCCGACACACTACGAGCAGTACTTC	CASSLVPTHYEQYF
TRBD2	-	TRBV11-1	TRBJ2-1	TGTGCCAGCAGCTTAAAATCTAGCGGCGCCTACAATGAGCAGTTCTTC	CASSLKSSGAYNEQFF
-	once	TRBV4-2	TRBJ1-5	TGTGCCAGCAGCCAATGGGGAGGTAGTCAGCCCCAGCATTTT	CASSQWGGSQPQHF
TRBD1	-	TRBV25-1	TRBJ1-4	TGTGCCAGCAGCCTTTTAACAGGGGAAAATGAAAAACTGTTTTTT	CASSLLTGENEKLFF
TRBD1	-	TRBV9	TRBJ2-2	TGTGCCAGCAGCTGGGACAGTCAGAACACCGGGGAGCTGTTTTTT	CASSWDSQNTGELFF
TRBD2	-	TRBV4-2	TRBJ2-3	TGTGCCAGCAGCAGACGGACTAGCGGGAGACCCACAGATACGCAGTATTTT	CASSRRTSGRPTDTQYF
TRBD1	-	TRBV11-3	TRBJ2-1	TGTGCCAGCAGGTCGGGACAGGGTGGCCATGAGCAGTTCTTC	CASRSGQGGHEQFF
TRBD1	once	TRBV5-1	TRBJ2-7	TGCGCCAGCAGCTTGGGGGACAGGGACCTCTACGAGCAGTACTTC	CASSLGDRDLYEQYF
-	-	TRBV5-8	TRBJ2-1	TGTGCCAGCAGCCCATACAATGAGCAGTTCTTC	CASSPYNEQFF
-	-	TRBV7-9	TRBJ1-1	TGTGCCAGCAGCCCTAGGTGGCAGGGGACTGAAGCTTTCTTT	CASSPRWQGTEAFF
-	-	TRBV5-1	TRBJ1-5	TGCGCCAGCAGCTTCGTGCCGGATCAGCCCCAGCATTTT	CASSFVPDQPQHF
TRBD2	-	TRBV30	TRBJ2-1	TGTGCCTGGGGTCGGACTAGCGGGAGGGACTACAATGAGCAGTTCTTC	CAWGRTSGRDYNEQFF
-	few	TRBV13	TRBJ2-3	TGTGCCAGCAGCTTATTGGGTTTGGGGCGTGCAGATACGCAGTATTTT	CASSLLGLGRADTQYF
TRBD1	-	TRBV7-7	TRBJ2-1	TGTGCTAGCAGCTTACTCGGGACAGGGGATGAGCAGTTCTTC	CASSLLGTGDEQFF
TRBD1	-	TRBV4-1	TRBJ1-1	TGCGCCAGCGGCGAAATGGGACAGGGGAACACTGAAGCTTTCTTT	CASGEMGQGNTEAFF
TRBD2	once	TRBV27	TRBJ2-1	TGTGCCAGCAGTTTGCTAGCGGGAGTTCCCTACAATGAGCAGTTCTTC	CASSLLAGVPYNEQFF
TRBD1	-	TRBV2	TRBJ2-2	TGTGCCAGCAGGGCCGGGACAGGGAACACCGGGGAGCTGTTTTTT	CASRAGTGNTGELFF
-	-	TRBV7-9	TRBJ1-4	TGTGCCAGCAGCTTAGTCTCTAGCCGTGAAAAACTGTTTTTT	CASSLVSSREKLFF
-	-	TRBV18	TRBJ1-2	TGTGCCAGCTCACCCCACAGGGACTATGGCTACACCTTC	CASSPHRDYGYTF
-	-	TRBV30	TRBJ2-5	TGTGCCTGGAGTCCCCAGGGACTCGGTGGAGAGACCCAGTACTTC	CAWSPQGLGGETQYF
-	-	TRBV28	TRBJ1-1	TGTGCCAGCAGTTTATTCGACATAACCGAAGCTTTCTTT	CASSLFDITEAFF
-	-	TRBV27	TRBJ2-3	TGTGCCAGCAGTTTATCGTGGCAGGGTGCAGATACGCAGTATTTT	CASSLSWQGADTQYF
-	-	TRBV18	TRBJ1-6	TGTGCCAGCTCACCACCGGGAGGGCTTTCGCGTTCACCCCTCCACTTT	CASSPPGGLSRSPLHF
TRBD2	-	TRBV10-3	TRBJ2-1	TGTGCCATCACCAAGGGACTAGCGGGAGAGGATGAGCAGTTCTTC	CAITKGLAGEDEQFF
TRBD2	-	TRBV10-2	TRBJ2-7	TGCGCCAGCAGCGACGGGGCTAGCGGGAGCCACGAGCAGTACTTC	CASSDGASGSHEQYF
-	-	TRBV28	TRBJ2-5	TGTGCCAGCAGTTTGGTGCAGGATAAGAGGACCCAGTACTTC	CASSLVQDKRTQYF
TRBD1	-	TRBV10-3	TRBJ1-5	TGTGCCACCCAGACAGGGGATTACCTGCCCCAGCATTTT	CATQTGDYLPQHF
TRBD1	-	TRBV19	TRBJ1-5	TGTGCCAGTAACCCTGGACAGGGGAGGTTTAATCAGCCCCAGCATTTT	CASNPGQGRFNQPQHF
TRBD1	-	TRBV10-3	TRBJ1-2	TGTGCCATATCGGGTGGACAGGGGAGGACAGGCTACACCTTC	CAISGGQGRTGYTF
TRBD1	-	TRBV27	TRBJ1-5	TGTGCCAGCAGTTTATCAGGCAGGGGGCGACATCAGCCCCAGCATTTT	CASSLSGRGRHQPQHF
-	-	TRBV28	TRBJ2-5	TGTGCCAGCAGATCCGAGGAGGCCCAGTACTTC	CASRSEEAQYF
TRBD2	-	TRBV15	TRBJ2-1	TGTGCCACCAGCAGAGGAAGCGGGGGTAACAATGAGCAGTTCTTC	CATSRGSGGNNEQFF
TRBD2	-	TRBV28	TRBJ2-1	TGTGCCAGCAGTTTATCGGCCACTCTAGCGGGAGCTGGTGAGCAGTTCTTC	CASSLSATLAGAGEQFF
TRBD2	-	TRBV5-4	TRBJ2-2	TGTGCCAGCAGCGAGGGAGGGCCGTCGAGCACCGGGGAGCTGTTTTTT	CASSEGGPSSTGELFF